This T cell receptor beta chain was retrieved from a study of shared clonotypes between healthy human individuals. Every subset had its genomic DNA shared out evenly among several immunoSEQ plates. Sequencing was performed with immunoSEQ multiplex PCR; in TCRdb, only in-frame clones are kept and a portion is missing. Of roughly 2,000,000 clones in the sample, about 95% were seen once. CD8 cells classed as naive were CD45RO-negative and positively selected for CCR7, excluding terminally differentiated effector memory CD45RA+ cells. The CDR3 spans 13 residues. The V and J ends lost 2 bases and 7 bases respectively, with 8 bases between them. Germline CDR1 SGHTA, CDR2 FQGTGA.

V is TRBV7-3 and J is TRBJ2-2, with D unresolved. The origin of this receptor is a man aged 18 to 29 in good health. The sequencing input was naive CD8+ T cells sorted from blood. The CDR3 protein is CASSLYLFGELFF. CDR3 sequence (DNA): TGTGCCAGCAGCTTATACCTGTTCGGGGAGCTGTTTTTT. Using reference TRBV7-3 and TRBJ2-2 for the parts outside the CDR3, the full variable domain is GAGVSQTPSNKVTEKGKYVELRCDPISGHTALYWYRQSLGQGPEFLIYFQGTGAADDSGLPNDRFFAVRPEGSVSTLKIQRTERGDSAVYLCASSLYLFGELFFGEGSRLTVL.